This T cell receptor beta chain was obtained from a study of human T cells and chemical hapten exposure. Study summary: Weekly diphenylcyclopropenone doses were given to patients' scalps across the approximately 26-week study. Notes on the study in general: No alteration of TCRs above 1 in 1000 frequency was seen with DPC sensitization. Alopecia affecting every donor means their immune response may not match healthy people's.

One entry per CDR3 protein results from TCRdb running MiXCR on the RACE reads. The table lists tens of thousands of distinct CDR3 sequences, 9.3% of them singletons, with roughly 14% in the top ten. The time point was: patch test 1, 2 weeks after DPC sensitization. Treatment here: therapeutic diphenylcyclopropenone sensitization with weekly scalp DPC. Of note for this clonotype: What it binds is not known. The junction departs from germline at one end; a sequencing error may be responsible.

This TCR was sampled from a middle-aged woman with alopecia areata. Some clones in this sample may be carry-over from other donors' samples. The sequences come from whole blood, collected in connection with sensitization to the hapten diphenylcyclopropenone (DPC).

The CDR3 region is CVSSRGPGDYGYTF. The DNA of the CDR3 is TGTGTCAGCAGTAGGGGGCCAGGGGACTATGGCTACACCTTC. This chain uses TRBV6-1 with TRBJ1-2, with TRBD1 matching over 7 bases. The CDR3 sequence is 14 residues long. Looked up from germline, CDR1 is MNHNS and CDR2 is SASEGT.